This TCR beta chain was captured in a study of shared T cell receptors in the human thymus. From germline, CDR1 is LNHNV and CDR2 YYDKDF (reference sequence). J gave up 2 bases and V 9 bases, and 5 bases lay outside the gene matches. The CDR3 contains 13 residues. Measured with immunoSEQ multiplex PCR; TCRdb has only the in-frame clones, and not every one. The data hold more than 550,000 clones, with 75% to 90% observed a single time. Another study also made use of these data, one on human thymus T cells. That paper adds: Having corrective surgery for congenital heart defects, healthy Finnish infants were the ones who donated. Resections from corrective heart surgery supplied the thymus tissue. V and J genes seemed to be used with bias in thymic and blood repertoires. Thymic repertoires overlap heavily among unrelated individuals, related research has reported.

This sequence joins TRBV15 and TRBJ2-3; 7 bases are shared with TRBD1. The clonotype was recovered from a girl under two years old with a congenital heart defect. The material sequenced was thymocytes. This CDR3 is CATRDSPTDTQYF. DNA for the CDR3: TGTGCCACTAGGGACAGCCCCACAGATACGCAGTATTTT.